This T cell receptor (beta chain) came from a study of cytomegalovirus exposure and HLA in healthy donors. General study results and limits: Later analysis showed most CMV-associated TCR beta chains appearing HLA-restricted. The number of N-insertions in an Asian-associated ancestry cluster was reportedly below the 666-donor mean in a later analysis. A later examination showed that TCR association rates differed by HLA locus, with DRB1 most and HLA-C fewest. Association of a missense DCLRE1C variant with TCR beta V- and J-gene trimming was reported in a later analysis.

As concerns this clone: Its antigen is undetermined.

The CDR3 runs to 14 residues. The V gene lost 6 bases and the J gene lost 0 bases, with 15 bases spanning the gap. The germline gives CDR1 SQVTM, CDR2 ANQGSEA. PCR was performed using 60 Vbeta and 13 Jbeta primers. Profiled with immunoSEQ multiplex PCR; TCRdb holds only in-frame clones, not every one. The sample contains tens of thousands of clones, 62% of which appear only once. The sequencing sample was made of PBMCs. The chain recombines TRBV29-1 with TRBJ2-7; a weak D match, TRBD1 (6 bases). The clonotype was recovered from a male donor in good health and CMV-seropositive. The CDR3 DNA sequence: TGCAGCGTCACCGACAGGCTTGGCTCCTACGAGCAGTACTTC. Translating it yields CSVTDRLGSYEQYF.